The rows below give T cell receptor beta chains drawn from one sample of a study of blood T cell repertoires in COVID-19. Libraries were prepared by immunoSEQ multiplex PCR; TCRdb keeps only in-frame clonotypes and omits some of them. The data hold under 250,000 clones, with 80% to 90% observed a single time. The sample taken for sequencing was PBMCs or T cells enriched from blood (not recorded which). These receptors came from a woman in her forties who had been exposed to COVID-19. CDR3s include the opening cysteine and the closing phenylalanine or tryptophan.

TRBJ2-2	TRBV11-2	CASSPNTGDTGELFF
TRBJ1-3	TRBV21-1	CASKVRRSSGNTIYF
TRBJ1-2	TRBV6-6	CALSSGAGYGYTF
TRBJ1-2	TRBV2	CASVLRRVRGYTF
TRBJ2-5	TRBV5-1	CASRIEGGTQETQYF
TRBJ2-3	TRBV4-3	CASSQDSDTQYF
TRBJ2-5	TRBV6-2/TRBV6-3	CASSSLGGRETQYF
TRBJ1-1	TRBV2	CASSGRANTEAFF
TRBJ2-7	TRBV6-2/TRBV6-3	CASSLKQGYYEQYF
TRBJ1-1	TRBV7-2	CASGGGNTEAFF
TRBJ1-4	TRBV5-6	CASSLTGGTGFEKLFF
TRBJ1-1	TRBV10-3	CAISGQSKTNTEAFF
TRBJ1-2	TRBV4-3	CASSQEPGGGYGYTF
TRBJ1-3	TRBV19	CASSMRTLSSGNTIYF
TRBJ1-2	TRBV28	CASSLSGGYGYTF
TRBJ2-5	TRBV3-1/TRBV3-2	CASSQATTGRETQYF
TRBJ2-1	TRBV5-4	CASSLSDRNEQFF
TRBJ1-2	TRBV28	CASSSPGTVNYGYTF
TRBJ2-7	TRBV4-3	CASSHPDRVLELISYEQYF
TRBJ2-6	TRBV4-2	CASSHPGTIRSGANVLTF
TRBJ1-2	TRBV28	CASSSGRRQGVNYGYTF
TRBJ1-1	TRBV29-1	CSVASQIRRADTEAFF
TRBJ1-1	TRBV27	CASSLAVSTEAFF
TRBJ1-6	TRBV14	CASSILLVSPLHF
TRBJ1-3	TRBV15	CATSRVGTVLSRNTIYF
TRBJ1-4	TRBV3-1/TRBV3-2	CASSQETGGREKLFF
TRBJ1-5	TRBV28	CASSSPRTVSVQPQHF
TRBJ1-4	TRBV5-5	CASSFRATNEKLFF
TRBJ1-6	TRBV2	CASSPGQNSPLHF
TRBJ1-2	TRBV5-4	CASTIREGHGYTF
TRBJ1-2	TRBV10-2	CASSVQQRTYGYTF
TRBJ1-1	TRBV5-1	CASSLTAGSGGTEAFF
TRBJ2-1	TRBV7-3	CASSLNPTFVHRGGANEQFF
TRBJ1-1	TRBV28	CASTVPGGTGNTEAFF
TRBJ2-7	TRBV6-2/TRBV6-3	CASSRHGSSYEQYF
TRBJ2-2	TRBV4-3	CASSRDHPIPGELFF
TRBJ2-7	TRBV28	CASSPTPSGAGEQYF
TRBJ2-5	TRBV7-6	CASSLGGLIQETQYF
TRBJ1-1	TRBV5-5	CASSWTETEAFF
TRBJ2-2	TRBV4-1	CASRLRTDRNTGELFF
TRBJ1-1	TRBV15	CATSGPGHRNTEAFF
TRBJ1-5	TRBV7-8	CASSSFNQPQHF
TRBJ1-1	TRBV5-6	CASSLVGSGDYTEAFF
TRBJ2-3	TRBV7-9	CASSLVVAGADTQYF
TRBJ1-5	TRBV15	CATSRHTEGDGNQPQHF
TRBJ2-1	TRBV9	CASSAGSSYNEQFF
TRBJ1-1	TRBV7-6	CASSLSARDSEAFF
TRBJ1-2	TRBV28	CASSRGGADYGYTF
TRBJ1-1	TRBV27	CASSIRQGEAFF